This TCR beta chain was sequenced for a study of CD8+CD57+ T cells in acquired aplastic anemia. Genomic DNA, the template, was used for profiling of the TCR beta VDJ and CDR3. TCRdb recomputed calls from the reads with MiXCR, one row per CDR3 protein. The repertoire has around 50,000 distinct CDR3 sequences, approximately 50% of them found once; the top ten carry roughly 16%. The sequenced patients had an expansion of CD8+CD57+ cells seen by flow cytometry. Patients had not yet gotten any therapy when their blood was taken for sampling. The sample holds a few counts of this clonotype. CDR3 size: 14 residues. The V end lost 2 bases, the J end lost 0 bases, and 7 bases lay between the germline ends. Germline CDR1 reads WNHNN; CDR2 reads SYGVQD (reference sequence).

The sample consisted of sorted CD4+, CD8+, or CD8+CD57+ T cells (not recorded which) from PBMCs. The genes are TRBV10-1 and TRBJ2-5, with D perhaps matching TRBD2 (6 bases). The clonotype was recovered from a human donor with aplastic anemia. CDR3 loop: CASSEVADQETQYF. CDR3 DNA: TGCGCCAGCAGTGAGGTAGCGGACCAAGAGACCCAGTACTTC.